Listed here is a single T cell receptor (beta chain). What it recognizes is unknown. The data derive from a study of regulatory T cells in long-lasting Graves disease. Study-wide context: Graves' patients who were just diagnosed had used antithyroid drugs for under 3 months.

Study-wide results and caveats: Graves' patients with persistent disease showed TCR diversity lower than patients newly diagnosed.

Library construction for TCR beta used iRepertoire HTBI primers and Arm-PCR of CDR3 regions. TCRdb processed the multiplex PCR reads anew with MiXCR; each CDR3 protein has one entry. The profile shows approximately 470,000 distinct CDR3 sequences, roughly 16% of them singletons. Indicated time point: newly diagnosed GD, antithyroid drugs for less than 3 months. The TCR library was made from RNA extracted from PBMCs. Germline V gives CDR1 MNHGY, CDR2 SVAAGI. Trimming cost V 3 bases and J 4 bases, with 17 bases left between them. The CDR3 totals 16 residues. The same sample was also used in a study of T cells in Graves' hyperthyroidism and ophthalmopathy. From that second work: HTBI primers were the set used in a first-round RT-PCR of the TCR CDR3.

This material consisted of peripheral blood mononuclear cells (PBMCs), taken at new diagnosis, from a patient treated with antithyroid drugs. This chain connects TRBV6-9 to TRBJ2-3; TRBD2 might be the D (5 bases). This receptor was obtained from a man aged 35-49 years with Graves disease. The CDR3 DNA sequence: TGTGCCAGCAGTTACACCGCTTCGGGGTACTCAGATACGCAGTATTTT. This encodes CASSYTASGYSDTQYF.